Each of the 11 T cell receptor beta chains below was sequenced from the same sample in a study of CD8+ T cells in alopecia areata. Once RNA had been extracted, it was reverse transcribed into cDNA to act as the sequencing template. Measured with immunoSEQ multiplex PCR; TCRdb has only the in-frame clones, and not every one. Here the sample spans over 150,000 clones, roughly 59% being singletons. Sequences were derived from CD4+ T cells sorted from blood, sampled at week 0. These receptors all stem from a human donor with alopecia areata.

Points on this clone: A read error may explain this, as a much larger clone is one base away. The same CDR3 can be traced to other DNA sequences in this sample. This chain uses TRBV7-2 with TRBJ2-3; no definite D call. The germline gives CDR1 SGHTA, CDR2 FQGNSA. This CDR3 has 11 residues. V lost 3 bases and J 2 bases, leaving 0 bases between the germline ends. CDR3 protein: CASSFTDTQYF. The CDR3 DNA is TGTGCCAGCAGCTTCACAGATACGCAGTATTTT. Variable domain in full (rest from reference TRBV7-2 and TRBJ2-3): GAGVSQSPSNKVTEKGKDVELRCDPISGHTALYWYRQSLGQGLEFLIYFQGNSAPDKSGLPSDRFSAERTGGSVSTLTIQRTQQEDSAVYLCASSFTDTQYFGPGTRLTVL.

In its sample, this clone was seen a few times. This chain links TRBV2 with TRBJ2-7, with 8 bases identical to TRBD1. J lost 6 bases, V lost 6 bases, and 4 bases had no gene match. This CDR3 is built from 12 residues. Germline-derived CDR1 and CDR2 are SNHLY and FYNNEI. The CDR3 reads CASRPTGGEQYF. CDR3 DNA: TGTGCCAGCAGACCCACAGGGGGCGAGCAGTACTTC.

The V gene is TRBV30, the J gene TRBJ1-1; the D gene is possibly TRBD1 (5 bases). CDR3 length: 14 residues. Germline CDR1 GTSNPN, CDR2 SVGIG (reference sequence). V lost 3 bases and J lost 5, with 16 bases in between. For the CDR3, the DNA is TGTGCCTGGAGCATCCCGGGGCCAGGGACTGAAGCTTTCTTT. Amino acids: CAWSIPGPGTEAFF.

The chain has TRBV14 and TRBJ1-1; 7 bases match TRBD1. The CDR3 is 14 residues long. Germline V gene data show CDR1 as SGHDN and CDR2 as FVKESK. J lost 4 bases, V lost 4 bases, and 6 bases had no gene match. The CDR3 DNA reads TGTGCCAGCAGCCCATCGACAGGGTTCACTGAAGCTTTCTTT. Protein sequence: CASSPSTGFTEAFF.

The chain employs TRBV2 and TRBJ2-2, with TRBD1 matching 7 bases. Germline V lookup: CDR1 SNHLY, CDR2 FYNNEI. The J segment lost 5 bases and the V segment lost 6 bases, leaving 12 bases of the junction unmatched. There are 16 residues in the CDR3. CDR3 sequence (DNA): TGTGCCAGCAGCTTCGACAGGGAATGGGGGACCGGGGAGCTGTTTTTT. Translation: CASSFDREWGTGELFF.

The rearrangement joins TRBV15 to TRBJ2-2; the D is unclear. Germline-derived CDR1 and CDR2 are LNHNV and YYDKDF (reference sequence). The germline V and J ends were trimmed by 0 bases and 1 base, with 6 bases remaining between them. There are 15 residues in the CDR3. CDR3 bases: TGTGCCACCAGCAGAGATACGGGGAACACCGGGGAGCTGTTTTTT. Its protein is CATSRDTGNTGELFF.

This clone was recorded only once. The chain combines TRBV29-1 with TRBJ1-1; 8 nucleotides line up with TRBD1. The CDR3 length is 14 residues. Germline CDR1 is SQVTM and CDR2 is ANQGSEA. After removal of 7 bases from V and 0 bases from J, the junction contained 7 bases not matched to a gene. The CDR3 DNA reads TGCAGCGCCGGAGGACAGGGAATGAACACTGAAGCTTTCTTT. Its protein is CSAGGQGMNTEAFF.

This clone was detected only a few times. The chain links TRBV29-1 to TRBJ2-3; D possibly corresponds to TRBD1 (5 bases). Germline lookup yields CDR1 SQVTM and CDR2 ANQGSEA. The CDR3 sequence is 10 residues long. In nucleotides, the CDR3 is TGCAGTACAGGTGCAGATACGCAGTATTTT. Protein product: CSTGADTQYF.

The chain links TRBV29-1 to TRBJ1-1; no reliable D call. V was clipped by 6 bases and J by 1 base, with 12 bases between them. CDR3 size: 13 residues. Germline V gene data show CDR1 as SQVTM and CDR2 as ANQGSEA. The CDR3 loop is CSVAPMGNTEAFF. Written as DNA, the CDR3 is TGCAGCGTAGCTCCGATGGGGAACACTGAAGCTTTCTTT.

Concerning this clone: Other DNA sequences within the sample encode an identical CDR3. The rearrangement links TRBV29-1 to TRBJ2-7; D gene unclear. Germline V gives CDR1 SQVTM, CDR2 ANQGSEA. The CDR3 runs 12 residues. The V gene lost 4 bases and the J gene lost 0 bases, with 7 bases spanning the gap. CDR3 loop: CSVAGFSYEQYF. As DNA, the CDR3 is TGCAGCGTTGCTGGCTTCTCCTACGAGCAGTACTTC.

At least ten counts were recorded for this clone. V is TRBV7-2 and J is TRBJ2-1; 8 bases fit TRBD1. V gave up 5 bases and J gave up 4 bases; unmatched junction bases: 7. Per germline, CDR1 SGHTA and CDR2 FQGNSA. The CDR3 sequence is 15 residues long. CDR3 protein: CASSNDRGWYNEQFF. The CDR3 DNA sequence: TGTGCCAGCAGCAACGACAGGGGTTGGTACAATGAGCAGTTCTTC. Using reference TRBV7-2 and TRBJ2-1 for the parts outside the CDR3, the full variable domain is GAGVSQSPSNKVTEKGKDVELRCDPISGHTALYWYRQSLGQGLEFLIYFQGNSAPDKSGLPSDRFSAERTGGSVSTLTIQRTQQEDSAVYLCASSNDRGWYNEQFFGPGTRLTVL.